This T cell receptor (beta chain) appears in the sequencing data of a study of blood T cell repertoires in COVID-19 (dated by TCRdb to between 2020 and 2021). For the wider study: Samples from collaborators originated in the United States, Italy and Spain and spanned both the acute and convalescent phases of COVID-19. The prospective study material was composed of cDNA or gDNA derived from T cells, B-cell-depleted T cells, or PBMCs. The dataset comprised deeply sampled blood TCRbeta repertoires from subjects exposed to, actively infected with, or recovered from COVID-19. The repertoires were made available in a free public database intended to serve as a resource for research on the immune response to SARS-CoV-2. Samples were obtained from the ongoing ImmuneRACE study (first 160 participants) and from over a thousand subjects provided by 6 global collaborators. A de-identified subject ID, COVID-19 status, age in years and sex were almost always included in the sample metadata. Where HLA class I and class II types were available, the types were taken from metadata supplied by the sample provider, not from assay-based typing. What the study reported, not specific to this receptor: The quantity of clinical and demographic metadata differed by source and by participant and was supplied without curation.

The germline V gene yields MNHNS for CDR1 and SASEGT for CDR2. V is reduced by 4 bases and J by 0 bases, leaving a spacing of 16 bases between them. From the cysteine through the phenylalanine, the CDR3 covers 16 amino acids. Just the 48-base CDR3 DNA is kept, in frame starting at base 1. This clone was observed once. The clone's antigen remains unknown. No base qualities exist here, and no much larger clone lies one base off it. TCRbeta CDR3 regions were amplified from genomic DNA using the immunoSEQ Assay, a bias-controlled multiplex PCR. As for how the authors treated the data: The number of nucleated cells in each sample was estimated by amplification of reference gene primers within the assay. To quantify the absolute abundance of each unique TCRbeta CDR3 rearrangement, sequence reads were collapsed and filtered. For each sample, productive Simpson clonality was calculated as the square root of Simpson's diversity index over productive rearrangements. Imported from immuneACCESS, the table was reduced by TCRdb to in-frame sequences with V and J called. These copies leave out some clones; in studies compared against another copy, an unresolved V gene accounts for under half, and the cause of the remainder is not known. That table furnishes V, J and clone size, whereas the DNA furnished D and trimming. This sample lists 200,000 to 250,000 clones; about four fifths were detected once. The ten biggest clones cover roughly 3% of the sample.

Another Seattle source contributed samples from volunteer blood donors who had recovered from COVID-19. The collaborating institutions used their own protocols to collect whole blood in K2EDTA tubes. For TCRbeta analysis, collaborators shipped samples in one of three forms: frozen whole blood, isolated PBMCs, or DNA extracted from either of those sample types. The receptor's source is a woman in her 30s who had recovered from COVID-19. Recombination joined TRBV6-1 with TRBJ2-7; the D gene is perhaps TRBD2, on 8 matching bases. The sample comprised peripheral blood. CDR3 loop: CASSARSGDSSYEQYF. The sequence in DNA is TGTGCCAGCAGTGCCCGTAGCGGGGACAGCTCCTACGAGCAGTACTTC.